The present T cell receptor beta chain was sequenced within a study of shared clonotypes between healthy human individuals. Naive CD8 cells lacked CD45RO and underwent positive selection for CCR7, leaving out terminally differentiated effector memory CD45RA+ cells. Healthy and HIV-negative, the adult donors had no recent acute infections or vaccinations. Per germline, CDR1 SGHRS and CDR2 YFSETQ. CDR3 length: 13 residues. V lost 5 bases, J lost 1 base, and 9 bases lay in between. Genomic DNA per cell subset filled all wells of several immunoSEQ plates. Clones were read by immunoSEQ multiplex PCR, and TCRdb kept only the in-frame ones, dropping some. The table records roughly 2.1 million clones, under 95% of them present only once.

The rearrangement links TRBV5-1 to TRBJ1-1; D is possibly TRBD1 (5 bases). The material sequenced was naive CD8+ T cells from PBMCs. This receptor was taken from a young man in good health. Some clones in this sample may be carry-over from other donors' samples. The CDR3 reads CASSYTGNTEAFF. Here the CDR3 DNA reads TGCGCCAGCAGTTATACAGGGAACACTGAAGCTTTCTTT.